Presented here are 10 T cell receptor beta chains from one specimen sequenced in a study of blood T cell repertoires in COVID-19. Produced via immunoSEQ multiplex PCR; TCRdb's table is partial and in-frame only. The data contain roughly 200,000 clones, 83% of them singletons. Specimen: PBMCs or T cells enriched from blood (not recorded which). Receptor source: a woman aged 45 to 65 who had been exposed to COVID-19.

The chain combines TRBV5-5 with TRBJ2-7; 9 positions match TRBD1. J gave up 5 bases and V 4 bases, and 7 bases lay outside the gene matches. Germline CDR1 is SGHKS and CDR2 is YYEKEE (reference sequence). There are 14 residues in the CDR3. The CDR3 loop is CASSPQGATDEQYF. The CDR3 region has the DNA TGTGCCAGCAGCCCACAGGGGGCGACGGACGAGCAGTACTTC.

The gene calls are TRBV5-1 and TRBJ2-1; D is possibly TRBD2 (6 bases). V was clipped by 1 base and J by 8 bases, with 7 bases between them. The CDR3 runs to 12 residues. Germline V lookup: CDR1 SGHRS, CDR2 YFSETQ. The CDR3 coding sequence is TGCGCCAGCAGCTTGTCGGGAGATGAGCAGTTCTTC. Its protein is CASSLSGDEQFF.

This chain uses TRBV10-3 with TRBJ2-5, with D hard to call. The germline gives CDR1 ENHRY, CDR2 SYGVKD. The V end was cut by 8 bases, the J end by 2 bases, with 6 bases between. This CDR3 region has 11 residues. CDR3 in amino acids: CAIGPQETQYF. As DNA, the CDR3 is TGTGCCATCGGGCCTCAAGAGACCCAGTACTTC.

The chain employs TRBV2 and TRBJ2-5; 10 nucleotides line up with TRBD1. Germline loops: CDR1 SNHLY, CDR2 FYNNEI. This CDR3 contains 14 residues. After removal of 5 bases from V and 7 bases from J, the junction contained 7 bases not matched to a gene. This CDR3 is CASSFGQGGTTQYF. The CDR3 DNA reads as TGTGCCAGCAGTTTCGGACAGGGGGGGACGACCCAGTACTTC.

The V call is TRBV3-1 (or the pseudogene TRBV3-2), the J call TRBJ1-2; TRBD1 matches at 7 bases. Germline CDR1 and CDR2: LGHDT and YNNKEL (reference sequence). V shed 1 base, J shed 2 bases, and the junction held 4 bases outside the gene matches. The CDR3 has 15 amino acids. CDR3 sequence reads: CASSQALGGNYGYTF. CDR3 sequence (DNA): TGTGCCAGCAGCCAAGCCCTAGGGGGCAACTATGGCTACACCTTC.

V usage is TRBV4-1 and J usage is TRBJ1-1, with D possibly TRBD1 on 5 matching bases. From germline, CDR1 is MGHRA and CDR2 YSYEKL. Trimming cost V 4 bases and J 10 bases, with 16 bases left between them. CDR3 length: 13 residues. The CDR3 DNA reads TGCGCCAGCAGCCCTGGGGTTGGGAGGGGAGCTTTCTTT. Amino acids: CASSPGVGRGAFF.

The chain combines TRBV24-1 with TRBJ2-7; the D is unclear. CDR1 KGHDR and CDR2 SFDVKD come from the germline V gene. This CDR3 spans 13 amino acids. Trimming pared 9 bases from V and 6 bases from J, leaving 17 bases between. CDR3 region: CATSPRKAGEQYF. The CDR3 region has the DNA TGTGCCACCTCCCCGAGGAAAGCCGGCGAGCAGTACTTC.

CDR3 sequence: CASSVEVGGNTEAFF. The CDR3 nucleotides read TGTGCCAGCAGCGTCGAGGTTGGAGGGAACACTGAAGCTTTCTTT. The chain couples TRBV9 to TRBJ1-1; no firm D call. Per the germline V gene, CDR1 is SGDLS and CDR2 is YYNGEE. The CDR3 is 15 amino acids. With 2 bases removed from V and 1 base from J, the gap between germline ends came to 12 bases.

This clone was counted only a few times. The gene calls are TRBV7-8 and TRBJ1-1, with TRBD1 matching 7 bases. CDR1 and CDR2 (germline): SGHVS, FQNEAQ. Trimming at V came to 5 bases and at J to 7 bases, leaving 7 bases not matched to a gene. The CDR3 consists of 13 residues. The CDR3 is CASSLRGAREAFF. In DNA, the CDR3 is TGTGCCAGCAGCCTCAGGGGGGCACGTGAAGCTTTCTTT.

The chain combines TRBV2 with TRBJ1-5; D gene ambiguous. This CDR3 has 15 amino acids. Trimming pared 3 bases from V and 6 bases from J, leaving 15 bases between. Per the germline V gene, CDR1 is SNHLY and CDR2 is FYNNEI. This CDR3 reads CASSEGGQMRQPQHF. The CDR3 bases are TGTGCCAGCAGTGAGGGAGGGCAGATGCGTCAGCCCCAGCATTTT. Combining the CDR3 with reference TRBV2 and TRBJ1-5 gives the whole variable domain EPEVTQTPSHQVTQMGQEVILRCVPISNHLYFYWYRQILGQKVEFLVSFYNNEISEKSEIFDDQFSVERPDGSNFTLKIRSTKLEDSAMYFCASSEGGQMRQPQHFGDGTRLSIL.